This T cell receptor beta chain appears in the sequencing data of a study of neurological immune-mediated disorders. The study's findings and limits: CDR3 amino acid sequences found in expanded clones were never shared across subjects, suggesting private repertoires in all groups. The most TCR clonal expansion was seen in HTLV-1-associated myelopathy, and the least was seen in multiple sclerosis, which fell below healthy controls.

5'RACE with 10-nucleotide random UMIs produced the cDNA. TCRdb analysed the 5' RACE reads with MiXCR anew, one entry per CDR3 protein. The repertoire holds around 50,000 distinct CDR3 sequences, with about 12% as singletons. Indicated time point: longitudinal time-point 2. The CDR3 loop spans 13 amino acids. V was trimmed by 9 bases and J by 0 bases, leaving 9 bases between them. Germline CDR1 reads LNHDA; CDR2 reads SQIVND (reference sequence). This clonotype was observed a handful of times. Its antigen is not known. The source is a male donor with HTLV-1-associated myelopathy (HAM/TSP). The chain uses TRBV19 and TRBJ1-5; D possibly corresponds to TRBD1 (5 bases). The sequencing sample was made of PBMCs. The CDR3 DNA follows: TGTGCCAGCCAGGGCTATAGCAATCAGCCCCAGCATTTT. This gives the protein CASQGYSNQPQHF.